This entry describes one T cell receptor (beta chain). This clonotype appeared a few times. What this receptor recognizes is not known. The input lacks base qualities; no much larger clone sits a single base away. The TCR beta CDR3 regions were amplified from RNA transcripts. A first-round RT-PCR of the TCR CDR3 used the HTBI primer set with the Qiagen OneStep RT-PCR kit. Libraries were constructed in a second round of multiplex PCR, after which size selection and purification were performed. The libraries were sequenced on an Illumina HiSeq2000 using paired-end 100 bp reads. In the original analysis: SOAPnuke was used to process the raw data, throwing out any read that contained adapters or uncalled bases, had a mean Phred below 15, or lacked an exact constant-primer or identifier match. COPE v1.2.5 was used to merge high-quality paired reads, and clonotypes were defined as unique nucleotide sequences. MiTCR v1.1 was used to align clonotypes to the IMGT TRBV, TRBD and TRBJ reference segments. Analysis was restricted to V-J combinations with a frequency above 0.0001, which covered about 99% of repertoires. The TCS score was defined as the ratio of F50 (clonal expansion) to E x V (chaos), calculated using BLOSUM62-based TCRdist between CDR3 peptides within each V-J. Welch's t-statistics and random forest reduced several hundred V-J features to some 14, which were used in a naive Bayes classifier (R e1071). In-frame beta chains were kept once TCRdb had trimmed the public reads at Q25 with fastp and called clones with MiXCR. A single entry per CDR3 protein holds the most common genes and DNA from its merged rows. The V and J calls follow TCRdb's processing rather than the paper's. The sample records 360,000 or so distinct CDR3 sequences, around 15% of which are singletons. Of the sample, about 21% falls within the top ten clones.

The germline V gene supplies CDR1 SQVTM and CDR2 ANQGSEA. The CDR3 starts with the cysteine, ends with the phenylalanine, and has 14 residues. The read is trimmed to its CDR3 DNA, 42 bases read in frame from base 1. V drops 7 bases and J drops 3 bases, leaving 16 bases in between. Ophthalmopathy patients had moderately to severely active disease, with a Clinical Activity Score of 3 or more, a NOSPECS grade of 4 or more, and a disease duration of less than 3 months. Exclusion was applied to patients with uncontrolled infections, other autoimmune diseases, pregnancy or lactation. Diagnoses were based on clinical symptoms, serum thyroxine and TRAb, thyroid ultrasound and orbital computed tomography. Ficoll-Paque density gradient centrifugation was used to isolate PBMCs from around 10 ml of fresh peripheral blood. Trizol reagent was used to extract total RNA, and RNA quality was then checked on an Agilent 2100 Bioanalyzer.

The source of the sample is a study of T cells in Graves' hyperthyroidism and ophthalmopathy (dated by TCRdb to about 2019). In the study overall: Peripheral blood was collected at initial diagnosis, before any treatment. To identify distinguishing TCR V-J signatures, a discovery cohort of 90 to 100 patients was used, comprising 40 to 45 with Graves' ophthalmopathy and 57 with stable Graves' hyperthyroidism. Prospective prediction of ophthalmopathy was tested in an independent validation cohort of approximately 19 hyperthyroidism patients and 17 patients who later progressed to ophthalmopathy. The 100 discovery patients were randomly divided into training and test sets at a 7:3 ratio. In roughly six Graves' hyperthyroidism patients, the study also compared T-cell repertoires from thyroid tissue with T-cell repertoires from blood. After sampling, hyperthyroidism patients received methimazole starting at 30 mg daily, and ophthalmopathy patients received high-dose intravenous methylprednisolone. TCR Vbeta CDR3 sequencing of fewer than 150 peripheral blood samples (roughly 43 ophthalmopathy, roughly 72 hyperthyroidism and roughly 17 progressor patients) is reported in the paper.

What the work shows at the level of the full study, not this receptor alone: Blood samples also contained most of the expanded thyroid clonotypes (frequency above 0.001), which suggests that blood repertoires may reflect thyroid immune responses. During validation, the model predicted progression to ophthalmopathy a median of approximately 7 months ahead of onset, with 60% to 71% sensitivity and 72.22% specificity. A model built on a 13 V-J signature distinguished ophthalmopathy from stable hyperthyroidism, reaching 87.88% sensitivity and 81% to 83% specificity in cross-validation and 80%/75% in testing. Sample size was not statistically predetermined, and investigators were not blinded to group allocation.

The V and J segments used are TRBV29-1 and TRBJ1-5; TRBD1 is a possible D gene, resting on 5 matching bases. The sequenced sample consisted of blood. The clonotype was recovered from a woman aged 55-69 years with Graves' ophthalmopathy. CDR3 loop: CSEQSGMNNQPQHF. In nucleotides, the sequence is TGCAGCGAGCAATCAGGGATGAACAATCAGCCCCAGCATTTT.